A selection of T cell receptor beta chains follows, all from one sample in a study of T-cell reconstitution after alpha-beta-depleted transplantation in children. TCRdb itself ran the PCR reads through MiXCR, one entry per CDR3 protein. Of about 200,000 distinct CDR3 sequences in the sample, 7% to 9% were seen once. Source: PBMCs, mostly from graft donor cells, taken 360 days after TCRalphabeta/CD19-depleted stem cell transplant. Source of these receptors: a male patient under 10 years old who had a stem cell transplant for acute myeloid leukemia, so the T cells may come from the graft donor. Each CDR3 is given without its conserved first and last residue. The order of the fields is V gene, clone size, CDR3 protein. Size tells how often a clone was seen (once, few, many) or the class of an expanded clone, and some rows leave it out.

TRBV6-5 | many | ASRPGLAFTGELF
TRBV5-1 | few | ASSRNRDRNTGELF
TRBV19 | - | ASSSGRMNTEAF
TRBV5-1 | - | ASSITGTSVEQY
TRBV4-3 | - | ASSQARDYEQY
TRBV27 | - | ASSPRPSGGAIATGELF
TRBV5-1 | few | ASSAGPRTGGYNEQF
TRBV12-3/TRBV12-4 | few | ASAPEVPQY
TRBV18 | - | ASSPLDGNTIY
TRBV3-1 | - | ASSERQGRTQPQH
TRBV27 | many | ASSLSTGGGGGYT
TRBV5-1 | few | ASSRTRGKSNTGELF
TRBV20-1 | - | SARGPPDHGYT
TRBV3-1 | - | ASRLTSNSGELF
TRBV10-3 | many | AISESGNEQY
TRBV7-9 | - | ASSPHLRQTEAF
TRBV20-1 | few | SARVLGGGRGETQY
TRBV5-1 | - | ASSSAKETQY
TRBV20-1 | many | IPAGSTDTQY
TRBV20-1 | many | SARRSWVGLQH
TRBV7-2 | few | ASSTVANTQY
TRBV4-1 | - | ASSQDRGTSGSSYEQY
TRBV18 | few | ASSPLPQETQY
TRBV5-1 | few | ASNVSPGQSSYLGLYEQY
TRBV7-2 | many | ASRTRLAGADTQY
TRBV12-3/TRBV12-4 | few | ASSFNGVSEQY
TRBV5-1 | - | ASSLRDRLNTEAF
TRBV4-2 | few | ASSGTRSSYEQY
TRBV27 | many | ASKNTGQGPDTQY
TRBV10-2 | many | ASRGGPNTGELF
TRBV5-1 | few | ASNSMTSDTQY
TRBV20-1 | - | SARPGSGDYNEQF
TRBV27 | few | ASRMDVSYGYT
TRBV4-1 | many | ASSTSTPTDTQY